Each of the 27 T cell receptor beta chains below was sequenced from the same sample in a study of T cells in Graves' hyperthyroidism and ophthalmopathy. The TCR beta CDR3 regions underwent amplification using RNA transcripts as the source. The HTBI primer set served for first-round RT-PCR of the TCR CDR3. TCRdb processed the multiplex PCR reads anew with MiXCR; each CDR3 protein has one entry. The data contain under 400,000 distinct CDR3 sequences, roughly 25% of them singletons. The sample consisted of blood. Receptors originate from a man aged 50-60 years with Graves' hyperthyroidism.

This clonotype has only a few counts. V usage is TRBV18 and J usage is TRBJ1-1; D is uncertain. V was clipped by 0 bases and J by 8 bases, with 10 bases between them. Germline V gene lookup returns CDR1 KGHSH and CDR2 LQKENI. The CDR3 is 13 amino acids. CDR3 loop: CASSPPGTREAFF. In nucleotides, the CDR3 is TGTGCCAGCTCACCACCGGGCACCAGAGAAGCTTTCTTT.

Only a few counts were recorded for this clonotype. The rearrangement uses TRBV7-9 and TRBJ2-7, with 10 positions matching TRBD2. Germline CDR1 and CDR2: SEHNR and FQNEAQ (reference sequence). The CDR3 spans 17 residues. V shed 5 bases and J 4 bases; nucleotides not matched to a gene: 14. The chain's CDR3 is CASSPGLARRGEYEQYF. The CDR3 coding sequence is TGTGCCAGCAGCCCGGGACTAGCGAGAAGGGGAGAGTACGAGCAGTACTTC.

This clonotype occurred a few times. The genes are TRBV20-1 and TRBJ1-1; D not resolved. Germline V gene lookup returns CDR1 DFQATT and CDR2 SNEGSKA (reference sequence). The CDR3 is 12 amino acids. V was shortened by 0 bases and J by 7 bases, with 9 bases between the two germline ends. The CDR3 reads CSARDTGVEAFF. The CDR3 DNA reads TGCAGTGCTAGAGATACCGGGGTTGAAGCTTTCTTT.

In this sample, this clonotype turned up a few times. It may be a read error: a sequence one base away is much more abundant. The V gene is TRBV7-7, the J gene TRBJ2-3; TRBD2 matches 9 bases. Germline-derived CDR1 and CDR2 are SSHAT and FNYEAQ (reference sequence). CDR3 length equals 13 residues. CDR3 in DNA: TGTGCCAGCAACTTAGTGACTAGCGGAACGCAGTATTTT. It translates to CASNLVTSGTQYF.

This clonotype was counted at least ten times. The V and J genes are TRBV7-9 and TRBJ2-1; D is unresolved. The germline gives CDR1 SEHNR, CDR2 FQNEAQ (reference sequence). Trimming shortened V by 1 base and J by 8 bases, and 12 bases separated the two germline ends. There are 14 residues in the CDR3. As DNA, the CDR3 is TGTGCCAGCAGCTTAGGAGTCTCGGTCCATGAGCAGTTCTTC. Translation: CASSLGVSVHEQFF.

This clonotype was counted at least ten times. The chain recombines TRBV2 with TRBJ1-2; a possible D gene is TRBD1 (5 bases). The CDR3 length is 15 residues. Trimming stripped 1 base from V and 0 bases from J, with 9 bases between. Per germline, CDR1 SNHLY and CDR2 FYNNEI. CDR3 bases: TGTGCCAGCAGTGAAGGGACATCCCCTAACTATGGCTACACCTTC. Its translation is CASSEGTSPNYGYTF.

This clonotype turned up a few times. This chain joins TRBV7-8 and TRBJ2-1; the D is unclear. With 1 base removed from V and 3 bases from J, the gap between germline ends came to 13 bases. Germline V gives CDR1 SGHVS, CDR2 FQNEAQ. The CDR3 contains 16 residues. CDR3 loop: CASSLERTAIYNEQFF. For the CDR3, the DNA is TGTGCCAGCAGCTTAGAAAGGACGGCTATCTACAATGAGCAGTTCTTC.

This clonotype appeared many times. This chain connects TRBV3-1 to TRBJ1-1, with 7 bases aligning to TRBD1. Germline CDR1 and CDR2: LGHDT and YNNKEL (reference sequence). The CDR3 runs 13 residues. V trimming: 5 bases; J trimming: 3 bases; junction bases outside the gene matches: 3. The CDR3: CASSLDRDTEAFF. As DNA, the CDR3 is TGTGCCAGCAGCTTAGACAGGGACACTGAAGCTTTCTTT.

V gene TRBV5-6 combines with J gene TRBJ2-2; D is undetermined. The CDR3 consists of 17 residues. Deletions cut 6 bases from V and 8 bases from J, with 26 bases between. Germline V gives CDR1 SGHDT, CDR2 YYEEEE. The CDR3 region has the DNA TGTGCCAGCACGAGGAGAGCCCTTGGTAGCATATCTGGGGAGCTGTTTTTT. Translation: CASTRRALGSISGELFF. The variable domain in full, with the rest retrieved from reference TRBV5-6 and TRBJ2-2, is DAGVTQSPTHLIKTRGQQVTLRCSPKSGHDTVSWYQQALGQGPQFIFQYYEEEERQRGNFPDRFSGHQFPNYSSELNVNALLLGDSALYLCASTRRALGSISGELFFGEGSRLTVL.

CDR3 DNA sequence: TGTGCCAGCAGTCGTCTGGGCCCCACCTACGAGCAGTACTTC. Its protein product is CASSRLGPTYEQYF. The rearrangement links TRBV6-1 to TRBJ2-7; D is unresolved. V was pared by 5 bases and J by 2 bases, with 13 bases between. Germline V gene data show CDR1 as MNHNS and CDR2 as SASEGT. This CDR3 comprises 14 residues.

This clonotype came up a few times. The genes are TRBV24-1 and TRBJ2-7, with TRBD2 identical over 8 bases. The CDR3 has 15 amino acids. Germline values: CDR1 KGHDR, CDR2 SFDVKD. V was pared by 3 bases and J by 5 bases, with 8 bases of the junction left unmatched. The CDR3 coding sequence is TGTGCCACCAGTGATGGGGGACTAGGGCGACACGAGCAGTACTTC. Its translation is CATSDGGLGRHEQYF.

This clonotype was seen more than once but under ten times. The V and J genes are TRBV28 and TRBJ2-1; no clear D gene. Germline CDR1 and CDR2: MDHEN and SYDVKM. CDR3 length: 12 residues. V lost 7 bases, J lost 3 bases, and 7 bases lay in between. As DNA, the CDR3 is TGTGCCAGCACGAACGGCTACAATGAGCAGTTCTTC. This codes for CASTNGYNEQFF.

J is TRBJ1-2 and V is TRBV20-1, with TRBD1 matching 8 bases. V dropped 3 bases and J dropped 4; count of bases not matched to a gene: 1. The CDR3 is made up of 12 amino acids. The germline V gene has CDR1 DFQATT and CDR2 SNEGSKA (reference sequence). The CDR3 nucleotides read TGCAGTGCTAGGACAGGGGCCTATGGCTACACCTTC. This codes for CSARTGAYGYTF.

The CDR3 spells CASSENGNQPQHF. Here the CDR3 DNA reads TGTGCCAGCAGTGAAAATGGCAATCAGCCCCAGCATTTT. The chain joins TRBV6-1 to TRBJ1-5; D is ambiguous. The germline gives CDR1 MNHNS, CDR2 SASEGT. V was clipped by 2 bases and J by 2 bases, with 4 bases between them. This CDR3 region has 13 residues.

The genes are TRBV24-1 and TRBJ2-4; D may correspond to TRBD1 or TRBD2 (5 bases each). This CDR3 spans 16 amino acids. Germline CDR1 is KGHDR and CDR2 is SFDVKD. Trimming removed 4 bases from V and 8 bases from J, with 20 bases in between. CDR3 region: CATSDPRSPLGDIQYF. The CDR3 DNA reads TGTGCCACCAGTGACCCCAGGAGCCCCCTGGGGGACATTCAGTACTTC.

This clonotype was seen only a few times. The chain uses TRBV3-1 and TRBJ1-2; no clear D. Trimming shortened V by 4 bases and J by 2 bases, and 8 bases separated the two germline ends. The germline CDR1 and CDR2 sequences are LGHDT and YNNKEL (reference sequence). The CDR3 length is 13 residues. The CDR3 bases are TGTGCCAGCAGCCCACCAGAGAACTATGGCTACACCTTC. Translation gives CASSPPENYGYTF.

This clonotype was seen more than once but under ten times. The V and J genes are TRBV2 and TRBJ1-3; tentatively, D is TRBD1 (6 bases). The length of the CDR3 is 13 residues. Trimming took off 9 bases at V and 0 bases at J, with 9 bases between the two ends. In germline, CDR1 is SNHLY, CDR2 FYNNEI. The CDR3 region is CASRTASGNTIYF. The DNA for the CDR3 is TGTGCCAGTAGGACAGCCTCTGGAAACACCATATATTTT.

The gene calls are TRBV14 and TRBJ2-1; D possibly corresponds to TRBD1 (6 bases). V lost 2 bases and J 0 bases, leaving 11 bases between the germline ends. This CDR3 comprises 16 residues. Germline CDR1 is SGHDN and CDR2 is FVKESK. Here the CDR3 reads CASSQPGEYSYNEQFF. The CDR3 DNA reads as TGTGCCAGCAGCCAACCAGGGGAGTACTCCTACAATGAGCAGTTCTTC.

The chain has TRBV2 and TRBJ2-2, with D hard to call. The V gene lost 5 bases and the J gene lost 2 bases, with 15 bases spanning the gap. CDR3 length equals 16 residues. Germline V lookup: CDR1 SNHLY, CDR2 FYNNEI. The CDR3 loop is CASSLSRTSNTGELFF. The CDR3 DNA reads TGTGCCAGCAGTTTATCGCGTACTTCTAACACCGGGGAGCTGTTTTTT.

This chain uses TRBV7-9 with TRBJ2-7, with D possibly being TRBD2 (6 bases). The V gene lost 2 bases and the J gene lost 2 bases, with 10 bases spanning the gap. Germline V gives CDR1 SEHNR, CDR2 FQNEAQ (reference sequence). This CDR3 contains 14 residues. The CDR3 region has the DNA TGTGCCAGCAGCTTATCGCGGGACGCCTACGAGCAGTACTTC. It yields the protein CASSLSRDAYEQYF.

In its sample, this clonotype was seen a few times. The rearrangement uses TRBV6-1 and TRBJ1-2; TRBD1 matches 7 bases. The V gene's germline CDR1 is MNHNS and CDR2 SASEGT. With 7 bases clipped from V and 3 bases from J, the junction kept 5 bases outside the gene matches. The CDR3 is 13 amino acids. Here the CDR3 reads CASNQGGDYGYTF. The CDR3 bases are TGTGCCAGCAATCAGGGGGGGGACTATGGCTACACCTTC.

The chain uses TRBV9 and TRBJ2-2; D is ambiguous. The germline V and J ends were trimmed by 0 bases and 4 bases, with 7 bases remaining between them. Per the germline V gene, CDR1 is SGDLS and CDR2 is YYNGEE. CDR3 length: 14 residues. DNA for the CDR3: TGTGCCAGCAGCGTAGAACTTACCACCGGGGAGCTGTTTTTT. Translating gives CASSVELTTGELFF.

This clonotype was seen ten or more times. The rearrangement joins TRBV7-3 to TRBJ2-1; tentatively, D is TRBD2 (5 bases). This CDR3 spans 14 amino acids. Per the germline V gene, CDR1 is SGHTA and CDR2 is FQGTGA. Trimming stripped 5 bases from V and 6 bases from J, with 14 bases between. The CDR3 DNA reads as TGTGCCAGCAGCCCAAGCGGTTTGACCAATGAGCAGTTCTTC. This encodes CASSPSGLTNEQFF.

J is TRBJ2-3 and V is TRBV20-1; D ambiguous. Germline loops: CDR1 DFQATT, CDR2 SNEGSKA (reference sequence). The CDR3 is made up of 16 amino acids. With 4 bases removed from V and 0 bases from J, the gap between germline ends came to 17 bases. The CDR3 region is CSAKSLRVASTDTQYF. CDR3 DNA: TGCAGTGCTAAGTCTTTACGGGTGGCTAGCACAGATACGCAGTATTTT.

This clonotype was counted ten times or more. This chain links TRBV28 with TRBJ2-7; D could derive from TRBD1 or TRBD2 (5 bases each). CDR1 is MDHEN and CDR2 is SYDVKM in the germline V gene. Trimming cost V 6 bases and J 4 bases, with 19 bases left between them. The CDR3 consists of 15 residues. The chain's CDR3 is CASSPLLGKGYEQYF. The CDR3 bases are TGTGCCAGCAGCCCCCTTCTCGGGAAGGGGTACGAGCAGTACTTC. Looking up the rest from reference TRBV28 and TRBJ2-7 gives the full variable domain: DVKVTQSSRYLVKRTGEKVFLECVQDMDHENMFWYRQDPGLGLRLIYFSYDVKMKEKGDIPEGYSVSREKKERFSLILESASTNQTSMYLCASSPLLGKGYEQYFGPGTRLTVT.

This clonotype has more than one count but fewer than ten. The J gene is TRBJ2-5, the V gene TRBV16; TRBD1 might be the D (7 bases). Germline V gene sequence: CDR1 KGHSY, CDR2 FQNENV. V was clipped by 0 bases and J by 5 bases, with 16 bases between them. This CDR3 region has 16 residues. CDR3 bases: TGTGCCAGCAGCCAATCGTATCCAGGGGGAGGTGAGACCCAGTACTTC. This translates into CASSQSYPGGGETQYF.

This clonotype was picked up many times. The chain employs TRBV5-1 and TRBJ2-3; D gene ambiguous. Trimming pared 0 bases from V and 1 base from J, leaving 12 bases between. This CDR3 has 16 amino acids. In germline, CDR1 is SGHRS, CDR2 YFSETQ. CDR3 DNA: TGCGCCAGCAGCTTGGGGGCAGGTGGACGCACAGATACGCAGTATTTT. It codes for CASSLGAGGRTDTQYF.